In this sample, the clone carrying this T cell receptor (beta chain) turned up a few times. Germline-derived CDR1 and CDR2 are MNHEY and SMNVEV (reference sequence). V was trimmed by 5 bases and J by 7 bases, leaving 15 bases between them. The CDR3 runs to 14 residues. This entry is derived from a study of identifying expanded T cells in peripheral blood. TCRdb's copy holds only in-frame clones and misses some; the assay was immunoSEQ multiplex PCR. Among 85,000 to 100,000 clones, approximately 89% were seen once, and the ten largest hold around 3.6%. Healthy donors had no documented immune events, such as infections, while sampled.

Sequencing was performed on blood. The chain couples TRBV27 to TRBJ1-5; possible D gene TRBD1, 5 bases. This receptor was identified in a person aged 18 to 75 in good health. CDR3 coding DNA: TGTGCCAGCAGTCCCCAGGGTCCCCGGCAGCCCCAGCATTTT. Translating gives CASSPQGPRQPQHF.